A selection of T cell receptor beta chains follows, all from one sample in a study of T cell responses to AZD1222 COVID-19 vaccine. Using immunoSEQ multiplex PCR, the repertoire was profiled, and TCRdb retains in-frame clones only, with some absent. The table shows over 130,000 clones, with 75% to 90% occurring only once. The sequences come from peripheral blood, collected on day 0 of AZD1222 vaccination. The receptors shown here come from an adult in good health. The CDR3 runs from the conserved cysteine through the conserved F or W.

v_call,cdr3_aa
TRBV19,CASSASRTGNTIYF
TRBV28,CASQAGPGYTF
TRBV4-1,CASSQGERTSGAVIDTQYF
TRBV30,CAGDRDNTEAFF
TRBV6-1,CASSEKKTATQPQHF
TRBV4-2,CASSQRTGGNQANYGYTF
TRBV21-1,CASHYSDEQFF
TRBV2,CASIRDRANTGELFF
TRBV4-1,CASSQMGQRYEQYF
TRBV7-9,CASSLGSPPGDEQYF
TRBV3-1/TRBV3-2,CASSRLGESYEQYF
TRBV7-9,CASSLVGTETQYF
TRBV6-5,CASSHLDRVVTEAFF
TRBV5-4,CASSLARRELSGELFF
TRBV6-5,CASQLTSGRVDEQFF
TRBV28,CASSGIAGVGELFF
TRBV9,CASSTPVRAGYGYTF
TRBV7-8,CASSLRKQTYINEKLFF
TRBV19,CASRYRGLTDTQYF
TRBV18,CASSQSRPGDSPLHF
TRBV6-5,CASSPSDRMGGYTF
TRBV5-8,CASSFGTADGYTF
TRBV3-1/TRBV3-2,CASSETILRNTIYF
TRBV9,CASSVAETQYF
TRBV11-2,CASSLVRGVGTEKLFF
TRBV6-5,CASSYSGTGRGNEQFF
TRBV10-3,CAIRIQVNTEAFF
TRBV25-1,CASSDPAGLAGAYNEQFF
TRBV19,CASNARRGPSQETQYF
TRBV5-1,CASSLRDPGTQYF
TRBV6-5,CASSITGTGNTEAFF
TRBV12-3/TRBV12-4,CASSSSLRPQHF
TRBV30,CAGSRGQPYNEQFF
TRBV14,CASSLSSGANVLTF
TRBV4-1,CASRVSGATDTQYF
TRBV7-9,CASSPKRSSYNSPLHF
TRBV6-5,CASARGYSNQPQHF
TRBV19,CASSHRGQGSPLGGYTF
TRBV30,CAWRQAHGDQPQHF
TRBV5-1,CASSSQLGGLVGGEKLFF
TRBV5-1,CASSLSGQRYEQYF
TRBV2,CASRNRDTSYEQYF
TRBV11-2,CASSLGVRFGGGDTDTQYF
TRBV5-1,CASSQEMNTEAFF
TRBV21-1,CASSHRTGGGGACEQYF
TRBV19,CASSSTATSGNTIYF
TRBV5-1,CASSPGDAVSGNTIYF
TRBV5-1,CASSADAGRTEAFF
TRBV6-5,CASNAASGANVLTF
TRBV5-6,CASSLLGLRWGYTF
TRBV7-8,CASSLVEGQGRKWAYEQYF
TRBV7-3,CASSLGGAGNTIYF
TRBV10-2,CASSASGYEQYF
TRBV27,CASTLGHQGEQFF